Shown below are 6 T cell receptor beta chains from a single sample sequenced in a study of persistence of HIV-infected CD4 T cells. The libraries were made with immunoSEQ version 4 in survey mode. Here immunoSEQ multiplex PCR was the method, and the copy in TCRdb shows in-frame clones only, minus some. The data contain roughly 13,000 clones, about 72% of them singletons. The antigens of these receptors remain unknown. The stimulus was lysate of CMV-infected fibroblasts, about 10 ug/mL. CD4+ T cells upregulating both CD40 ligand and CD69 were sorted as responding cells. The sequencing used CD4+ T cells sorted from PBMCs after roughly 18-hour stimulation, collected from a patient who received antiretroviral therapy. Receptors were obtained from an adult man with HIV who was CMV-seropositive.

This sequence joins TRBV29-1 and TRBJ1-4; possible D gene TRBD1, 6 bases. V was clipped by 6 bases and J by 4 bases, with 9 bases between them. The CDR3 contains 12 residues. CDR1 is SQVTM, CDR2 ANQGSEA, per germline. CDR3 in amino acids: CSVGHNNEKLFF. The DNA for the CDR3 is TGCAGCGTGGGACACAATAATGAAAAACTGTTTTTT.

As to this clone: Its ends do not fully match the called genes, so a read error is possible. The chain has TRBV3-1 (or the pseudogene TRBV3-2) and TRBJ2-5; D is uncertain. CDR1 and CDR2 (germline): LGHDT, YNNKEL (reference sequence). This CDR3 is 11 amino acids long. In nucleotides, the CDR3 is TGTGCCAGCAGCCAAGATAACCTACAGAACTTC. Its translation is CASSQDNLQNF.

The V call is TRBV24-1, the J call TRBJ1-2; TRBD1 might be the D (5 bases). Germline CDR1 is KGHDR and CDR2 is SFDVKD. The CDR3 has 18 amino acids. V was cut by 10 bases and J by 7 bases, with 33 bases left in between. In DNA form, the CDR3 reads TGTGCCACGACAGAAACCAGACGGACCGAAGCGGAGCACTGTGGCTACACCTTC. This encodes CATTETRRTEAEHCGYTF.

This sequence joins TRBV5-4 and TRBJ2-7; 9 bases are a match to TRBD1. CDR1 is SGHNT and CDR2 is YYREEE in the germline V gene (reference sequence). V shed 0 bases and J 5 bases; nucleotides not matched to a gene: 3. The CDR3 has 14 amino acids. The CDR3 nucleotides read TGTGCCAGCAGCTTGGGGGACAGGGTCGACGAGCAGTACTTC. Encoded protein: CASSLGDRVDEQYF.

A note on this clone: Other DNA sequences in the sample encode the same CDR3. The CDR3 region has the DNA TGTGCCAGCAGCTTAAGACAGAACACCGGGGAGCTGTTTTTT. Translating it yields CASSLRQNTGELFF. V usage is TRBV7-2 and J usage is TRBJ2-2; no clear D. V was cut by 2 bases and J by 1 base, with 5 bases left in between. There are 14 residues in the CDR3. Germline assignment: CDR1 SGHTA and CDR2 FQGNSA.

The rearrangement joins TRBV5-4 to TRBJ2-2, with no clear D. The CDR3 length is 14 residues. V shed 2 bases and J shed 5 bases, with 10 bases lying between them. From germline, CDR1 is SGHNT and CDR2 YYREEE (reference sequence). The CDR3 spells CASSFLTETGELFF. CDR3 bases: TGTGCCAGCAGCTTTTTGACGGAGACCGGGGAGCTGTTTTTT.